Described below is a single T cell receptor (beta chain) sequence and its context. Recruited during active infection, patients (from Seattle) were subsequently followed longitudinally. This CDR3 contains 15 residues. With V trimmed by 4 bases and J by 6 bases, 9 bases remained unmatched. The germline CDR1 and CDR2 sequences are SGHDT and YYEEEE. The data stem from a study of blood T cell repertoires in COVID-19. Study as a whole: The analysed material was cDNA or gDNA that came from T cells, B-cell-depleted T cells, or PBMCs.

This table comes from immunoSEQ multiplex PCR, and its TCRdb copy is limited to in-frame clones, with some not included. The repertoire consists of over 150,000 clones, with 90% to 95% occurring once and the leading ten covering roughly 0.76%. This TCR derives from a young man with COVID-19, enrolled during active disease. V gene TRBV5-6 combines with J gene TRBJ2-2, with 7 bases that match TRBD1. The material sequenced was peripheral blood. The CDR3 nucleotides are TGTGCCAGCAGCAAAACTGACAGGGCCTCCGGGGAGCTGTTTTTT. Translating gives CASSKTDRASGELFF.